This TCR delta chain was captured by sequencing in a study of human gamma delta and Vdelta1 T cells. A remark on this clone: Its cognate antigen is unknown.

The study, taken as a whole, reports: Reportedly, Delta One T cells were polyclonal and broadly targeted acute myeloid leukemia.

V was clipped by 7 bases and J by 4 bases; unmatched bases: 17. This CDR3 region has 18 residues. Germline CDR1 and CDR2: TSWWSYY and QGS. TCRdb fed the PCR reads to CATT. Of roughly 13,000 delta-chain clones listed, under 55% were seen once; the top ten hold less than 1.6%. The chain has TRDV1 and TRDJ1; TRDD3 matches at 11 bases. Sequenced: Vdelta1 gamma-delta T cells from blood grown in culture (DOT cells). The sequence derives from a human donor in good health. The CDR3 protein is CALDTVLGDTGFSDKLIF. In DNA, the CDR3 is TGTGCTCTTGATACGGTGCTGGGGGATACCGGCTTTAGCGATAAACTCATCTTT.